A single sample gave rise to the 25 T cell receptor beta chains below, sequenced in a study of cytomegalovirus exposure and HLA in healthy donors. Primers: 60 Vbeta forward and 13 Jbeta reverse. Only in-frame clones appear in the TCRdb table, and some are missing; sequencing was by immunoSEQ multiplex PCR. The data contain fewer than 150,000 clones, 55% to 75% of them singletons. Sequencing used PBMCs. These receptors came from a woman in her thirties or forties in good health and CMV-seropositive.

The chain is built from TRBV2 and TRBJ1-2, with 12 bases fitting TRBD1. Germline V lookup: CDR1 SNHLY, CDR2 FYNNEI. The junction had 12 bases not matched to a gene; V was cut back by 1 base and J by 6 bases. The CDR3 has 18 amino acids. CDR3 bases: TGTGCCAGCAGTGAAGTAATGGGACAGGGGGCTCCCAGGAATGGCTACACCTTC. Amino acid sequence: CASSEVMGQGAPRNGYTF.

This chain links TRBV29-1 with TRBJ2-5; the D gene is possibly TRBD1 (6 bases). Per the germline V gene, CDR1 is SQVTM and CDR2 is ANQGSEA. Trimming took off 4 bases at V and 4 bases at J, with 10 bases between the two ends. The CDR3 length is 12 residues. DNA for the CDR3: TGCAGCGTTGTTGACAGGCTAGAGACCCAGTACTTC. Translation gives CSVVDRLETQYF. Based on the CDR3 plus reference TRBV29-1 and TRBJ2-5, the full variable domain is SAVISQKPSRDICQRGTSLTIQCQVDSQVTMMFWYRQQPGQSLTLIATANQGSEATYESGFVIDKFPISRPNLTFSTLTVSNMSPEDSSIYLCSVVDRLETQYFGPGTRLLVL.

The chain joins TRBV11-2 to TRBJ2-7; no clear D. V was cut by 2 bases and J by 1 base, with 6 bases left in between. CDR1 and CDR2 (germline): SGHAT, FQNNGV. The CDR3 is 13 residues long. CDR3 residues: CASSLSHSYEQYF. In DNA form, the CDR3 reads TGTGCCAGCAGCTTATCACATTCCTACGAGCAGTACTTC.

As regards this clone: This sample also contains other DNA sequences that code for the same CDR3. The chain employs TRBV29-1 and TRBJ1-5; 9 bases agree with TRBD1. The trim removed 4 bases at V and 5 bases at J, leaving 0 bases unmatched. The CDR3 is 12 residues long. The V gene's germline CDR1 is SQVTM and CDR2 ANQGSEA. The CDR3 region has the DNA TGCAGCGTTGGGGACAGGGATCAGCCCCAGCATTTT. The encoded protein is CSVGDRDQPQHF. Together with reference TRBV29-1 and TRBJ1-5, the CDR3 gives the full variable domain: SAVISQKPSRDICQRGTSLTIQCQVDSQVTMMFWYRQQPGQSLTLIATANQGSEATYESGFVIDKFPISRPNLTFSTLTVSNMSPEDSSIYLCSVGDRDQPQHFGDGTRLSIL.

The chain recombines TRBV7-9 with TRBJ1-4; 7 bases fit TRBD1. The trim removed 4 bases at V and 9 bases at J, leaving 8 bases unmatched. The length of the CDR3 is 14 residues. Germline V gives CDR1 SEHNR, CDR2 FQNEAQ (reference sequence). DNA for the CDR3: TGTGCCAGCAGCTCGGACAGGCGAGGCAAAAAACTGTTTTTT. This gives the protein CASSSDRRGKKLFF.

V gene TRBV7-2 combines with J gene TRBJ1-3; D gene uncertain. CDR3 length: 16 residues. V was trimmed by 2 bases and J by 1 base, leaving 12 bases between them. Per the germline V gene, CDR1 is SGHTA and CDR2 is FQGNSA. The CDR3 coding sequence is TGTGCCAGCAGCTTAATTTCCGAGGGATCTGGAAACACCATATATTTT. The encoded protein is CASSLISEGSGNTIYF.

The chain carries TRBV6-1 and TRBJ2-7; 11 bases are a match to TRBD2. Germline V gene data show CDR1 as MNHNS and CDR2 as SASEGT. J gave up 5 bases and V 11 bases, and 11 bases lay outside the gene matches. The CDR3 is 14 residues long. The CDR3, as DNA: TGTGCCTCCCTTGGGTGGGGACTAGCGGACGAGCAGTACTTC. Protein product: CASLGWGLADEQYF.

The V and J genes are TRBV2 and TRBJ1-5; no definite D call. V was clipped by 4 bases and J by 1 base, with 11 bases between them. The CDR3 runs to 15 residues. Looked up from germline, CDR1 is SNHLY and CDR2 is FYNNEI. The CDR3 DNA sequence: TGTGCCAGCAGTGTGTTGGGCATGAGCAATCAGCCCCAGCATTTT. Its translation: CASSVLGMSNQPQHF.

The chain joins TRBV5-3 to TRBJ1-2; D is unclear. TRBV5-3 is classed as an ORF, of uncertain function. Deletions cut 0 bases from V and 9 bases from J, with 9 bases between. The CDR3 is made up of 12 amino acids. CDR3 residues: CARSLGPHRYTF. CDR3 bases: TGTGCCAGAAGCTTGGGGCCCCACCGCTACACCTTC.

This sequence joins TRBV6-6 and TRBJ2-7, with D possibly TRBD2 on 6 matching bases. Germline values: CDR1 MNHNY, CDR2 SVGAGI (reference sequence). This CDR3 has 15 residues. V lost 0 bases and J lost 3, with 12 bases in between. DNA of the CDR3: TGTGCCAGCAGTTACTCGGGGACTTTGGACTACGAGCAGTACTTC. Its translation is CASSYSGTLDYEQYF.

The chain combines TRBV2 with TRBJ2-7; D possibly corresponds to TRBD1 (5 bases). Germline V lookup: CDR1 SNHLY, CDR2 FYNNEI. V lost 5 bases and J lost 0, with 11 bases in between. This CDR3 region has 14 residues. CDR3 in DNA: TGTGCCAGCAGTTTACAGGTACTCTCCTACGAGCAGTACTTC. Translating it yields CASSLQVLSYEQYF.

The gene calls are TRBV27 and TRBJ1-5, with D hard to call. V lost 5 bases, J lost 5 bases, and 31 bases lay in between. The CDR3 has 20 amino acids. Germline V lookup: CDR1 MNHEY, CDR2 SMNVEV (reference sequence). This CDR3 is CASSNPRGETPIFYDQPQHF. DNA of the CDR3: TGTGCCAGCAGTAACCCCCGGGGAGAGACCCCCATATTCTACGATCAGCCCCAGCATTTT.

The V gene is TRBV9, the J gene TRBJ2-5; TRBD1 agrees at 7 bases. Germline CDR1 is SGDLS and CDR2 is YYNGEE. The V and J ends lost 0 bases and 3 bases, in that order; junction bases with no gene match: 5. The CDR3 has 15 residues. CDR3 region: CASSVALQGEETQYF. The CDR3 DNA follows: TGTGCCAGCAGCGTAGCTCTGCAGGGGGAAGAGACCCAGTACTTC.

V is TRBV11-3 and J is TRBJ2-7, with 12 bases fitting TRBD1. V was pared by 5 bases and J by 5 bases, with 4 bases of the junction left unmatched. The CDR3 extends over 14 amino acids. Germline V CDR1 and CDR2: SGHNT, YENEEA. CDR3 coding DNA: TGTGCCAGCAGCCAGGGACAGGGGGCCCACGAGCAGTACTTC. This encodes CASSQGQGAHEQYF. Based on the CDR3 plus reference TRBV11-3 and TRBJ2-7, the full variable domain is EAGVVQSPRYKIIEKKQPVAFWCNPISGHNTLYWYLQNLGQGPELLIRYENEEAVDDSQLPKDRFSAERLKGVDSTLKIQPAELGDSAVYLCASSQGQGAHEQYFGPGTRLTVT.

The chain uses TRBV5-4 and TRBJ1-2, with D unresolved. This CDR3 region has 15 residues. Trimming shortened V by 0 bases and J by 0 bases, and 9 bases separated the two germline ends. The germline V gene encodes CDR1 SGHNT and CDR2 YYREEE (reference sequence). CDR3 sequence: CASSLGQVTNYGYTF. The CDR3 DNA reads TGTGCCAGCAGCTTGGGCCAGGTTACTAACTATGGCTACACCTTC. Full variable domain (missing parts from reference TRBV5-4 and TRBJ1-2): ETGVTQSPTHLIKTRGQQVTLRCSSQSGHNTVSWYQQALGQGPQFIFQYYREEENGRGNFPPRFSGLQFPNYSSELNVNALELDDSALYLCASSLGQVTNYGYTFGSGTRLTVV.

The table lists this clone with a few counts. The chain is built from TRBV9 and TRBJ1-6; the D gene is possibly TRBD1 (6 bases). Trimming removed 0 bases from V and 8 bases from J, with 15 bases in between. The germline gives CDR1 SGDLS, CDR2 YYNGEE. The CDR3 is made up of 16 amino acids. As DNA, the CDR3 is TGTGCCAGCAGCGTAGAGGGGGAGCCCAGGGATTCACCCCTCCACTTT. This encodes CASSVEGEPRDSPLHF.

The chain couples TRBV5-4 to TRBJ2-7, with a possible D match to TRBD1 (5 bases). V was clipped by 1 base and J by 0 bases, with 11 bases between them. The CDR3 has 15 amino acids. CDR1 is SGHNT, CDR2 YYREEE, per germline (reference sequence). CDR3 sequence (DNA): TGTGCCAGCAGCTTGCAGGGCCCGAGCTCCTACGAGCAGTACTTC. This translates into CASSLQGPSSYEQYF.

The chain couples TRBV19 to TRBJ1-5, with unresolved D. This CDR3 is built from 14 residues. Between the trimmed V and J ends, which lost 5 bases and 2 bases, there was a span of 10 bases. Germline CDR1 reads LNHDA; CDR2 reads SQIVND (reference sequence). The CDR3 is CASSSRQGNQPQHF. The CDR3 DNA follows: TGTGCCAGTAGTTCCCGGCAGGGCAATCAGCCCCAGCATTTT.

The chain uses TRBV2 and TRBJ1-5; perhaps TRBD1 as D (6 bases). Trimming removed 6 bases from V and 5 bases from J, with 11 bases in between. The CDR3 loop spans 13 amino acids. Germline assignment: CDR1 SNHLY and CDR2 FYNNEI. The DNA of the CDR3 is TGTGCCAGCAGGGGGGGGCAAGATCAGCCCCAGCATTTT. It codes for CASRGGQDQPQHF. Filled out from reference TRBV2 and TRBJ1-5, the complete variable domain reads EPEVTQTPSHQVTQMGQEVILRCVPISNHLYFYWYRQILGQKVEFLVSFYNNEISEKSEIFDDQFSVERPDGSNFTLKIRSTKLEDSAMYFCASRGGQDQPQHFGDGTRLSIL.

The chain carries TRBV6-6 and TRBJ1-6; D is unclear. There are 15 residues in the CDR3. V lost 3 bases and J lost 5, with 11 bases in between. The germline V gene encodes CDR1 MNHNY and CDR2 SVGAGI (reference sequence). For the CDR3, the DNA is TGTGCCAGCAGTTATGAGGGCAGCCATAATTCACCCCTCCACTTT. Translated: CASSYEGSHNSPLHF.

The chain links TRBV7-9 to TRBJ2-7; perhaps TRBD1 as D (5 bases). Germline V gene sequence: CDR1 SEHNR, CDR2 FQNEAQ (reference sequence). Trimming took 6 bases from V and 2 from J, leaving 8 bases between them. The CDR3 extends over 12 amino acids. CDR3 coding DNA: TGTGCCAGCAGGTTGGACACCTACGAGCAGTACTTC. Protein: CASRLDTYEQYF.

This clone was found once. The rearrangement links TRBV7-9 to TRBJ1-2; D possibly corresponds to TRBD1 (6 bases). This CDR3 is 14 amino acids long. Between the trimmed V and J ends, which lost 3 bases and 4 bases, there was a span of 12 bases. In germline, CDR1 is SEHNR, CDR2 FQNEAQ (reference sequence). CDR3 nucleotides: TGTGCCAGCAGCTTGCTCGGGGGGGCCTATGGCTACACCTTC. Translated: CASSLLGGAYGYTF.

Regarding this clone: The junction and the germline gene differ at one end; a read error may be behind it. The V and J genes are TRBV5-1 and TRBJ2-3; D is uncertain. The length of the CDR3 is 14 residues. In germline, CDR1 is SGHRS, CDR2 YFSETQ. In DNA, the CDR3 is TGCGCCAGCAACTTGGCCCCCGGCACAGATACGCAGTATTTT. It codes for CASNLAPGTDTQYF.

V is TRBV5-4 and J is TRBJ1-1, with unresolved D. The CDR3 contains 12 residues. The germline V and J ends were trimmed by 3 bases and 3 bases, with 6 bases remaining between them. The germline gives CDR1 SGHNT, CDR2 YYREEE (reference sequence). This chain's CDR3 is CASSSRDTEAFF. The CDR3 DNA reads TGTGCCAGCAGCTCTCGGGACACTGAAGCTTTCTTT. The whole variable domain, remainder taken from reference TRBV5-4 and TRBJ1-1, is ETGVTQSPTHLIKTRGQQVTLRCSSQSGHNTVSWYQQALGQGPQFIFQYYREEENGRGNFPPRFSGLQFPNYSSELNVNALELDDSALYLCASSSRDTEAFFGQGTRLTVV.

In its sample, this clone was seen a few times. V gene TRBV5-1 combines with J gene TRBJ1-1, with TRBD1 matching over 8 bases. Germline CDR1 and CDR2: SGHRS and YFSETQ. CDR3 length equals 16 residues. Germline trimming cut 4 bases from V and 11 bases from J; bases unmatched to any gene: 19. The CDR3 is CASSLNRDRYGERAFF. The CDR3 region has the DNA TGCGCCAGCAGCCTAAACCGGGACAGGTACGGGGAACGCGCTTTCTTT.